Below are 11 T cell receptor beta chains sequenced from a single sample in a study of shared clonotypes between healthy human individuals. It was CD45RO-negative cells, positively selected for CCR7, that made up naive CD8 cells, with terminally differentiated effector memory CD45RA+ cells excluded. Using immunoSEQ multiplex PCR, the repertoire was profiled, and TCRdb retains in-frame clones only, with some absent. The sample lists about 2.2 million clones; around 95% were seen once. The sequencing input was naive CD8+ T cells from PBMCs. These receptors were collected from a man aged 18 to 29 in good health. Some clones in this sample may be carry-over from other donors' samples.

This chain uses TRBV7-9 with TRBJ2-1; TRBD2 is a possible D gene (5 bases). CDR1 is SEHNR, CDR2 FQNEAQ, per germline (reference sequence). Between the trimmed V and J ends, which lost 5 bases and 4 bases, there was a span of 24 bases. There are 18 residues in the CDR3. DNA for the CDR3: TGTGCCAGCAGCCGACTACCCCTCCGAAGTTTAGCATACAATGAGCAGTTCTTC. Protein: CASSRLPLRSLAYNEQFF.

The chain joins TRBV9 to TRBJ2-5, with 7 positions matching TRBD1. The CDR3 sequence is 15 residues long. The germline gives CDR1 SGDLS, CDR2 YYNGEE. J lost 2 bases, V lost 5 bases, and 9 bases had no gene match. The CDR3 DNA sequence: TGTGCCAGCAGATCATCCGGGACAGAACAAGAGACCCAGTACTTC. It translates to CASRSSGTEQETQYF.

The CDR3 region is CSVEGGLAGNIQYF. The CDR3 region has the DNA TGCAGCGTTGAAGGGGGACTAGCGGGAAACATTCAGTACTTC. This chain uses TRBV29-1 with TRBJ2-4, with 12 bases matching TRBD2. The germline gives CDR1 SQVTM, CDR2 ANQGSEA. This CDR3 is 14 amino acids long. The J segment lost 6 bases and the V segment lost 1 base, leaving 1 base of the junction unmatched.

The chain's CDR3 is CASSFRVAGNTEAFF. The CDR3 nucleotides are TGTGCCAGCAGCTTCAGGGTGGCAGGGAACACTGAAGCTTTCTTT. This rearrangement joins TRBV5-5 to TRBJ1-1; possibly TRBD1 for D (5 bases). V was clipped by 2 bases and J by 1 base, with 12 bases between them. The CDR3 loop spans 15 amino acids. CDR1 is SGHKS, CDR2 YYEKEE, per germline (reference sequence).

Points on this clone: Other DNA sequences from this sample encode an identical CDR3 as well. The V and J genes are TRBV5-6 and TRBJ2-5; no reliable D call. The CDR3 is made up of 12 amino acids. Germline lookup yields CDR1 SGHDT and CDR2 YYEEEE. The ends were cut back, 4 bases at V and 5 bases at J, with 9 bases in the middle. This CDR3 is CASSLGSETQYF. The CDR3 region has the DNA TGTGCCAGCAGCCTGGGTTCGGAGACCCAGTACTTC. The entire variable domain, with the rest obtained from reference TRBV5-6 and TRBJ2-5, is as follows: DAGVTQSPTHLIKTRGQQVTLRCSPKSGHDTVSWYQQALGQGPQFIFQYYEEEERQRGNFPDRFSGHQFPNYSSELNVNALLLGDSALYLCASSLGSETQYFGPGTRLLVL.

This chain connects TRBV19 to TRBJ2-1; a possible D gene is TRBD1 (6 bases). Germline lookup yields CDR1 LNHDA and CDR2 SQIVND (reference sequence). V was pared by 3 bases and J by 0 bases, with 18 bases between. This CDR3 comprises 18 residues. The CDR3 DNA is TGTGCCAGTAGTATTAGGGGCCAGGGGAGAAGCTCCTACAATGAGCAGTTCTTC. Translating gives CASSIRGQGRSSYNEQFF.

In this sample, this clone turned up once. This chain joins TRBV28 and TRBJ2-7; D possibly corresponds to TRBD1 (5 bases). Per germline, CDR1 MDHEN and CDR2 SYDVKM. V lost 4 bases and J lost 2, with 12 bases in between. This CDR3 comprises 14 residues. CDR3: CASSSPSRAYEQYF. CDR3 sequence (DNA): TGTGCCAGCAGTTCTCCCTCCAGGGCCTACGAGCAGTACTTC.

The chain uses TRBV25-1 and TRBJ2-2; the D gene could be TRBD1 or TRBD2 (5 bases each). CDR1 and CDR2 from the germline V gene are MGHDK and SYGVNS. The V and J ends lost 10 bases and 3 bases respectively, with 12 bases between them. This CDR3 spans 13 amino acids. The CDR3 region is CATTGTYTGELFF. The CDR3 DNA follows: TGTGCCACAACCGGGACCTACACCGGGGAGCTGTTTTTT.

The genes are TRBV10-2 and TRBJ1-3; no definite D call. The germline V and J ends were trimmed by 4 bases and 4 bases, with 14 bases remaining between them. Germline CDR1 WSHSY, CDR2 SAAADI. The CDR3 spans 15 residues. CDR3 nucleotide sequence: TGCGCCAGCAGTGTCTCAAGTCTGGGAGGAAACACCATATATTTT. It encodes CASSVSSLGGNTIYF.

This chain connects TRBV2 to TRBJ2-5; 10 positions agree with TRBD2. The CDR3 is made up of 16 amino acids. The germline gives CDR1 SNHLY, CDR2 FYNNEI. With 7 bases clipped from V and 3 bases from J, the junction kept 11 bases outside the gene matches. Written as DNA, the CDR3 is TGTGCCAGCACCCAATGGACTAGCGGAGTAAAAGAGACCCAGTACTTC. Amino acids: CASTQWTSGVKETQYF.

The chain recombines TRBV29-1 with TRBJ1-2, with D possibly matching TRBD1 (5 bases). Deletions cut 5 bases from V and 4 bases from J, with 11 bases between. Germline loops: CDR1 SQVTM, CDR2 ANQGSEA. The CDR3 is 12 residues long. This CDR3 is CSVRGPRYGYTF. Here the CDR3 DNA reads TGCAGCGTTCGGGGCCCTCGCTATGGCTACACCTTC. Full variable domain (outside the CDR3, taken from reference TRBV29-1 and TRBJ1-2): SAVISQKPSRDICQRGTSLTIQCQVDSQVTMMFWYRQQPGQSLTLIATANQGSEATYESGFVIDKFPISRPNLTFSTLTVSNMSPEDSSIYLCSVRGPRYGYTFGSGTRLTVV.